This T cell receptor beta chain was sequenced in a study of shared clonotypes between healthy human individuals. As for this clone: Its cognate antigen is unknown.

Points from the study as a whole: In a handful of donors, around 4.8% of naive CD4 clonotypes appeared in common.

An approximately 210 ng quantity of DNA, roughly 30,000 T cell genomes, went into the sorted-subset replicate PCRs. Original data processing: With immunoSEQ giving junction-only sequences and no quality scores, filtering differed. TCRdb keeps only in-frame clones here, not all; method: immunoSEQ multiplex PCR. Clone size and V and J calls were adopted from that table, with D and trimming inferred from the DNA. The sample holds roughly 1,600,000 clones, about 98.5% seen once. Material: naive CD4+ T cells sorted from blood. Subset reported: CD45RA+ positively selected. The sequence derives from a young man in good health.

CDR3 bases: TGTGCCAGCAGGTCTAGCGGCAGCACCGGGGAGCTGTTTTTT. Translating gives CASRSSGSTGELFF. V and J are TRBV28 and TRBJ2-2; 7 bases are a match to TRBD2. V trimming: 6 bases; J trimming: 4 bases; junction bases outside the gene matches: 5. The CDR3 runs 14 residues. Germline V gives CDR1 MDHEN, CDR2 SYDVKM.